Sequencing of this TCR beta chain was carried out in a study of cytomegalovirus exposure and HLA in healthy donors. Study results and caveats: Reports described diagnosis of cytomegalovirus status by the classifier as highly specific and sensitive.

The donors comprised healthy bone marrow donors. PCR was performed using 60 Vbeta and 13 Jbeta primers. Generated by immunoSEQ multiplex PCR, the TCRdb table keeps only in-frame clones and is missing some. The sample holds about 89,000 clones, 85% seen once. CDR3 length: 17 amino acids. V dropped 0 bases and J dropped 3; count of bases not matched to a gene: 7. CDR1 and CDR2 from the germline V gene are SGDLS and YYNGEE. About this clone itself: The antigen is undetermined.

The sample taken for sequencing was PBMCs. The receptor was derived from a man aged 35 to 55 in good health and CMV-seropositive. This sequence joins TRBV9 and TRBJ2-3; 10 bases agree with TRBD2. The CDR3 region has the DNA TGTGCCAGCAGCGTAGCTCGGATGGGACTAGCGACAGATACGCAGTATTTT. Its translation: CASSVARMGLATDTQYF.